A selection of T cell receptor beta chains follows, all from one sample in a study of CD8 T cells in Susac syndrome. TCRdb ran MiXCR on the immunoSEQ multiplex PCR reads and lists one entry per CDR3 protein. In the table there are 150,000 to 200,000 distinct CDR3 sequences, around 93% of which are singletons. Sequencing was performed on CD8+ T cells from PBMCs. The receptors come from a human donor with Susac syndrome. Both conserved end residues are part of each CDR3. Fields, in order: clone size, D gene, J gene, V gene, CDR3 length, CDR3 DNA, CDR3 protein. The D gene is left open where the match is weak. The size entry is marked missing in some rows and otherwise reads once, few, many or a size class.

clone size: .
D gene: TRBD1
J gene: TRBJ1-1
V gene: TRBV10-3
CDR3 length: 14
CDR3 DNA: TGTGCCATCAAGTTAACCCAGGGGGACACTGAAGCTTTCTTT
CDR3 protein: CAIKLTQGDTEAFF

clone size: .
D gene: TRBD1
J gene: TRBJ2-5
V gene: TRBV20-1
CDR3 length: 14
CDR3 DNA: TGCAGTGCTAGTTCGGGACAGGGGGCCGAGACCCAGTACTTC
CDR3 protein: CSASSGQGAETQYF

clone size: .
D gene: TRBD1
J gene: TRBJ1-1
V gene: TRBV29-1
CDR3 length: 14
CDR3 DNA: TGCAGCGTTACACGGGACAGGGTGGCCACTGAAGCTTTCTTT
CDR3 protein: CSVTRDRVATEAFF

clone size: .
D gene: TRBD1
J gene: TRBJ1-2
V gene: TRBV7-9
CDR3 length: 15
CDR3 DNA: TGTGCCAGCAGCTTATCGACAGGGGACGGAGATGGCTACACCTTC
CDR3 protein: CASSLSTGDGDGYTF

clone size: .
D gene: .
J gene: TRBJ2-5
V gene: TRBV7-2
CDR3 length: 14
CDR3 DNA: TGTGCCAGCAGGCTCGGGGGGCCGGGGGAGACCCAGTACTTC
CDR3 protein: CASRLGGPGETQYF

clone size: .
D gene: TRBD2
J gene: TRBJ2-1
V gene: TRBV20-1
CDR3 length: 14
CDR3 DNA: TGCAGTGCTAGCGGGGGGGCCCCCTACAATGAGCAGTTCTTC
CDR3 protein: CSASGGAPYNEQFF

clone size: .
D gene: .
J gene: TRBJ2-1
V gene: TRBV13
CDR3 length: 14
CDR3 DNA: TGTGCCAGCAGCTTTCGGGGGAAGGTAAATGAGCAGTTCTTC
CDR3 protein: CASSFRGKVNEQFF

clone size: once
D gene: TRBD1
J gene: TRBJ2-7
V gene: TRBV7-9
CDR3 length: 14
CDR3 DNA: TGTGCCAGCAGCGGGGACAGGGTCTCGAACGAGCAGTACTTC
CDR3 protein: CASSGDRVSNEQYF

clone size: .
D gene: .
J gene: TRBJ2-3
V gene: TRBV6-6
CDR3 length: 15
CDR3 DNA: TGTGCCAGCAGTTACACGGACCCCCAAGAAGATACGCAGTATTTT
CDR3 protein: CASSYTDPQEDTQYF

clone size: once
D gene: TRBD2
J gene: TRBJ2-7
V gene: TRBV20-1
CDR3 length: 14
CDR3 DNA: TGCAGTGCCCAGGTGGGGGGGAGCTCCTACGAGCAGTACTTC
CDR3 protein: CSAQVGGSSYEQYF

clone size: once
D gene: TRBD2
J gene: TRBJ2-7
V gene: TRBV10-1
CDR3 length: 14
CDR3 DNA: TGCGCCAGCAGTGATGGAGCGGGGAGCTACGAGCAGTACTTC
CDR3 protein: CASSDGAGSYEQYF

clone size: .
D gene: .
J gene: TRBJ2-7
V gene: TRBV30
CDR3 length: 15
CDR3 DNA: TGTGCCTGGAGTATGGACAGCTTAAGCTCCTACGAGCAGTACTTC
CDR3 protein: CAWSMDSLSSYEQYF

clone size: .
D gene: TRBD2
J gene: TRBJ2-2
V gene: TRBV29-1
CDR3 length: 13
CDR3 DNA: TGCAGCGTCGAGAAGCGGGGTACCGGGGAGCTGTTTTTT
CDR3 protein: CSVEKRGTGELFF

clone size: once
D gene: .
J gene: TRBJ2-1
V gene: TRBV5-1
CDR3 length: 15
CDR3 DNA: TGCGCCAGCAGCATAGTCCCCGGTTCCTACAATGAGCAGTTCTTC
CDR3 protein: CASSIVPGSYNEQFF

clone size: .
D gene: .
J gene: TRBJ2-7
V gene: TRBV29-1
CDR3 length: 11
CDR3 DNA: TGCAGCGTTGAAGACCCCACCGAGCAGTACTTC
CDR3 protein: CSVEDPTEQYF

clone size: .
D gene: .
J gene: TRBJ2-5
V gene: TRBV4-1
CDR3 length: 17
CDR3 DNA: TGCGCCAGCAGCCAAGATCTTTCCGGCCGCAGCCAAGAGACCCAGTACTTC
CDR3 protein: CASSQDLSGRSQETQYF

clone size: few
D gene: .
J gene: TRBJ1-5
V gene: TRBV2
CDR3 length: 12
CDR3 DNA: TGTGCCAGCCGGGACAGCAATCAGCCCCAGCATTTT
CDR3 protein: CASRDSNQPQHF

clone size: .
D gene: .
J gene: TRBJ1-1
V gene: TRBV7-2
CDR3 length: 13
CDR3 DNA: TGTGCCAGCAGTTATTCAACAGGTTCTGAAGCTTTCTTT
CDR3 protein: CASSYSTGSEAFF

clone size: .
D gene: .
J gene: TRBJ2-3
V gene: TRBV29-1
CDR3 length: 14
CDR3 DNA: TGCAGCGCGCCGGGCCCAGATTACACAGATACGCAGTATTTT
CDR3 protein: CSAPGPDYTDTQYF

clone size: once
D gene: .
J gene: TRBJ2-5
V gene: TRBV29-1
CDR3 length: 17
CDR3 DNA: TGCAGCGTCGTTTGGGGGGGGGCCACGAGGTACCAAGAGACCCAGTACTTC
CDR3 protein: CSVVWGGATRYQETQYF

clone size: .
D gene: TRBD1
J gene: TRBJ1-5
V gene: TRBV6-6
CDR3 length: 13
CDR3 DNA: TGTGCCATTCTAGGGGGCGACGGGCAGCCCCAGCATTTT
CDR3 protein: CAILGGDGQPQHF

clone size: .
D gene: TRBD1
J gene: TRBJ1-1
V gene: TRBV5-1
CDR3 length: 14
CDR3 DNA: TGCGCCAGCAGCTTGGTGGACAGGGGCACTGAAGCTTTCTTT
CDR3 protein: CASSLVDRGTEAFF

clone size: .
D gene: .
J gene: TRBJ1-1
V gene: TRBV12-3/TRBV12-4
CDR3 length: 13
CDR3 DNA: TGTGCCCCCACAGGGAGGTTTCGCACTGAAGCTTTCTTT
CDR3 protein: CAPTGRFRTEAFF

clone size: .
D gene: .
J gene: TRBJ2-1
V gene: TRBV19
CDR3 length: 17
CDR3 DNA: TGTGCCAGTATGAAGACGGGTCATCCCCGCTCCTACAATGAGCAGTTCTTC
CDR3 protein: CASMKTGHPRSYNEQFF

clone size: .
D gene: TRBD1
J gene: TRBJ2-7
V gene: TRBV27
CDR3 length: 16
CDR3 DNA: TGTGCCAGCAGTTTGGTGGGACAGGGTTTCAGGTACGAGCAGTACTTC
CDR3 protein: CASSLVGQGFRYEQYF

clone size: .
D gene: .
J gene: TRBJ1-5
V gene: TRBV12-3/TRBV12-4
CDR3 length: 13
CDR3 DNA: TGTGCCAGCACCCGGGGGGACAATCAGCCCCAGCATTTT
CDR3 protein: CASTRGDNQPQHF

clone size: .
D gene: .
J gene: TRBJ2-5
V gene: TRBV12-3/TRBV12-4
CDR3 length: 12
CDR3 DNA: TGTGCCAGCAGATTGACAGAAGATACCCAGTACTTC
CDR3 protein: CASRLTEDTQYF

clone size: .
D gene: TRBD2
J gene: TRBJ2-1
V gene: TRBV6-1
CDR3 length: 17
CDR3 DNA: TGTGCCAGCAGACCTACTCCTAGCGGGATTAACTACAATGAGCAGTTCTTC
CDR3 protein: CASRPTPSGINYNEQFF

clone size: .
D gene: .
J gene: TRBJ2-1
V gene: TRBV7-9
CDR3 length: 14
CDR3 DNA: TGTGCCAGCAGCTTAGCTGCAGAATACAATGAGCAGTTCTTC
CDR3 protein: CASSLAAEYNEQFF

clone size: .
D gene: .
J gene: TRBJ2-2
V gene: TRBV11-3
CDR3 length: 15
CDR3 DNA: TGTGCCAGCAGCTTAGCCGACAAAGGGACCGGGGAGCTGTTTTTT
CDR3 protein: CASSLADKGTGELFF

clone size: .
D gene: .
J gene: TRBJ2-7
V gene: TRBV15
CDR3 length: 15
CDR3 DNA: TGTGCCACCAGCCGAACAAGTGAGAACTCCTACGAGCAGTACTTC
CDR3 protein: CATSRTSENSYEQYF

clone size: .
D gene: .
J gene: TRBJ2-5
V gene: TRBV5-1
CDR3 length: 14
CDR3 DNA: TGCGCCAGCAGCCTGTCGTGGAACCAAGAGACCCAGTACTTC
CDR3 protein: CASSLSWNQETQYF

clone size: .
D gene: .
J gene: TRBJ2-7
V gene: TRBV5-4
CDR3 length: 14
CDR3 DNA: TGTGCCAGCAGCAATGAGGCTCTTCAACACGAGCAGTACTTC
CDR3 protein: CASSNEALQHEQYF

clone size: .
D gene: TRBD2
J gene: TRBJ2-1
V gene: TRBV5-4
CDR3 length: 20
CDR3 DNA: TGTGCCAGCAGCGAGTTATGGACTAGCGGGGCGATATTCTCCTACAATGAGCAGTTCTTC
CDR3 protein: CASSELWTSGAIFSYNEQFF

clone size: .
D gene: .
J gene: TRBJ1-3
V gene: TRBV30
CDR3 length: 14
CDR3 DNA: TGTGCCTGGAGGCCATTGGGTGCAGGAAACACCATATATTTT
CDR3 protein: CAWRPLGAGNTIYF

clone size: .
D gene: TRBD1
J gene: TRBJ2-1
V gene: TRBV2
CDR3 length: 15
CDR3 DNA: TGTGCCAGCAGTGAAGAGGGACAGGGCTACAATGAGCAGTTCTTC
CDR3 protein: CASSEEGQGYNEQFF

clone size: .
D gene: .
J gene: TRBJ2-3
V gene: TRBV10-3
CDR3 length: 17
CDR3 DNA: TGTGCCATCAGTGAGAGTTCATCAGCCCTAAGCACAGATACGCAGTATTTT
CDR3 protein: CAISESSSALSTDTQYF

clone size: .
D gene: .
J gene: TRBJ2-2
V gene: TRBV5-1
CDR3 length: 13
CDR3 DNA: TGCGCCAGCAGCTTTGTACCCACCGGGGAGCTGTTTTTT
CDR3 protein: CASSFVPTGELFF

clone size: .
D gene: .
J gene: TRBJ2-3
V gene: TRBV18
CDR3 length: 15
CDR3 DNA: TGTGCCAGCTCACCAACGCCCTCCGGGGTAGATACGCAGTATTTT
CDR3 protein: CASSPTPSGVDTQYF

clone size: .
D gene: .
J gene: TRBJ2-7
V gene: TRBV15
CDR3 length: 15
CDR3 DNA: TGTGCCACCAGCAGAGTAGGGACGGTGGGCGACGAGCAGTACTTC
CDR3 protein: CATSRVGTVGDEQYF

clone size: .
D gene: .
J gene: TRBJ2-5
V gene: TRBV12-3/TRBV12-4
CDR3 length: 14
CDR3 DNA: TGTGCCAGCAGTTTATCAGGGGATCCGGGGACCCAGTACTTC
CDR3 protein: CASSLSGDPGTQYF

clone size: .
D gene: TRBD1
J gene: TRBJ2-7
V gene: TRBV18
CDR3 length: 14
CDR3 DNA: TGTGCCAGCTCAACGACAGGGGGCCAGTACGAGCAGTACTTC
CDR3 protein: CASSTTGGQYEQYF

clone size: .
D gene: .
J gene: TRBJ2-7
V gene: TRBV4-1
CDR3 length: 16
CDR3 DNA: TGCGCCAGCAGCCAAGACCTGCTAGGCAGGGCCTACGAGCAGTACTTC
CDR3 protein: CASSQDLLGRAYEQYF

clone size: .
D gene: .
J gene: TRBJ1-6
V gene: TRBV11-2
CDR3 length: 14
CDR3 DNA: TGTGCCAGCAGCTTAGCAGGGTCTTTTTCACCCCTCCACTTT
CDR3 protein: CASSLAGSFSPLHF

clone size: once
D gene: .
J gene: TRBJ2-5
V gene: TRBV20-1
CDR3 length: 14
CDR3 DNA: TGCAGTGCCTGGTCCGGGCGGCTCCAAGAGACCCAGTACTTC
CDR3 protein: CSAWSGRLQETQYF

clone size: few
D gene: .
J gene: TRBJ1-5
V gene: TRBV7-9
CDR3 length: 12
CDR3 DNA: TGTGCCAGCAGCCAAGGCAATCAGCCCCAGCATTTT
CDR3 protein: CASSQGNQPQHF

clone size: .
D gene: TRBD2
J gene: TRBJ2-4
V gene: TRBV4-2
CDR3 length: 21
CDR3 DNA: TGTGCCAGCAGCCAAGAGGGATACCTAGCGGGAGAATTGGGGGGGCTAGACATTCAGTACTTC
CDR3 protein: CASSQEGYLAGELGGLDIQYF

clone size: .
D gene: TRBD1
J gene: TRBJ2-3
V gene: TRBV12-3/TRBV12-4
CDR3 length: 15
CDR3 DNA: TGTGCCAGCAGAAAATCCGGGACAGGGGAGCGTACGCAGTATTTT
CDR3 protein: CASRKSGTGERTQYF

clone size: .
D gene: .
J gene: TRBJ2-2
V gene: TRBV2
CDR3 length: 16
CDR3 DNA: TGTGCCAGCAGTGAACTTGGGACCCCGAGCACCGGGGAGCTGTTTTTT
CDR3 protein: CASSELGTPSTGELFF

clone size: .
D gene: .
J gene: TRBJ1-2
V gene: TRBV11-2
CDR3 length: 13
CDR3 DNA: TGTGCCAGCAGCCACCCCCAGGACTATGGCTACACCTTC
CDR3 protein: CASSHPQDYGYTF

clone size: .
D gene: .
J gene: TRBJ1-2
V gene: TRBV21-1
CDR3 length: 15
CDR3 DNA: TGTGCCAGCAGCAAACGGCCCGATCACAGGGTAAGCTACACCTTC
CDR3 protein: CASSKRPDHRVSYTF

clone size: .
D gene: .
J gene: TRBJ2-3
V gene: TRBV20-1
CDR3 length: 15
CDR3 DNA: TGCAGTGCTGAAAGACAGGGAGGAATCAGGGATACGCAGTATTTT
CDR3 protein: CSAERQGGIRDTQYF

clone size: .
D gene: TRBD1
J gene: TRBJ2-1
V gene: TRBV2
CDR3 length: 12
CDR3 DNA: TGTGCCACCGGGACAGGGGGCAATGAGCAGTTCTTC
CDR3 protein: CATGTGGNEQFF

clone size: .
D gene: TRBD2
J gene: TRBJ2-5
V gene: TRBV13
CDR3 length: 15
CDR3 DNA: TGTGCCAGCAGCTTAAAGCGCGCGGGGGGTCGTACCCAGTACTTC
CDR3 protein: CASSLKRAGGRTQYF

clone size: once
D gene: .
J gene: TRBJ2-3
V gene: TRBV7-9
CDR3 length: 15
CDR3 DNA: TGTGCCAGCAGCATACTAGCTGGGGGGACAGATACGCAGTATTTT
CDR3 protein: CASSILAGGTDTQYF

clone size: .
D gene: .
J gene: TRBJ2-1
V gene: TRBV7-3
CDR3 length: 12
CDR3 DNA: TGTGCCAGCAGCTTAACGTCTAATGAGCAGTTCTTC
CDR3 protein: CASSLTSNEQFF

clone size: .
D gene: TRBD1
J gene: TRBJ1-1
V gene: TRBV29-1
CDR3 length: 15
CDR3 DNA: TGCAGCGTTGTTGCCTGGACAGGGGCTTCACCCGAAGCTTTCTTT
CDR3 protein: CSVVAWTGASPEAFF

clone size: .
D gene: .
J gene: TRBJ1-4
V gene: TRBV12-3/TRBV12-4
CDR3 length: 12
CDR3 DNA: TGTGCCAGCAGTTTACAGGAGGAAAAACTGTTTTTT
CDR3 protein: CASSLQEEKLFF

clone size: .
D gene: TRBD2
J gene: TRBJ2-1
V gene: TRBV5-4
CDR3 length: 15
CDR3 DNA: TGTGCCAGCAGGACCAGGGCTAGCGGGAACAATGAGCAGTTCTTC
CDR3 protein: CASRTRASGNNEQFF